Below, 15 T cell receptor beta chains from the same sample are listed, as sequenced in a study of CD8+ T cells in alopecia areata. RNA was extracted and reverse transcribed into cDNA as the sequencing template. Libraries were prepared by immunoSEQ multiplex PCR; TCRdb keeps only in-frame clonotypes and omits some of them. The sample has some 170,000 clones; 67% are singletons. This specimen was CD8+ T cells sorted from blood, taken at week 0. The receptors derive from a human donor with alopecia areata.

This clone was observed a handful of times. V and J are TRBV2 and TRBJ1-5, with D possibly being TRBD1 (6 bases). V lost 3 bases and J lost 0, with 15 bases in between. The CDR3 totals 17 residues. Per germline, CDR1 SNHLY and CDR2 FYNNEI. The CDR3: CASSEVDSRYSNQPQHF. CDR3 DNA: TGTGCCAGCAGTGAGGTGGACAGCCGATATAGCAATCAGCCCCAGCATTTT.

This sequence joins TRBV6-1 and TRBJ1-5; perhaps TRBD1 as D (6 bases). Trimming pared 1 base from V and 7 bases from J, leaving 17 bases between. This CDR3 has 16 amino acids. From germline, CDR1 is MNHNS and CDR2 SASEGT. Here the CDR3 DNA reads TGTGCCAGCAGTGAAGGAGTAGGGGTGGGGGGCCAGCCCCAGCATTTT. Translation gives CASSEGVGVGGQPQHF.

The rearrangement uses TRBV2 and TRBJ2-5; 8 bases fit TRBD1. The CDR3 loop spans 17 amino acids. V trimming: 0 bases; J trimming: 0 bases; junction bases outside the gene matches: 6. Germline CDR1 and CDR2: SNHLY and FYNNEI. CDR3 protein: CASSEARTGRYQETQYF. In DNA, the CDR3 is TGTGCCAGCAGTGAAGCTAGGACAGGGAGGTACCAAGAGACCCAGTACTTC.

The gene calls are TRBV4-2 and TRBJ2-1; 10 positions agree with TRBD2. The CDR3 covers 20 residues. Germline CDR1 reads LGHNA; CDR2 reads YNFKEQ. Trimming cost V 3 bases and J 0 bases; bases outside gene matches: 14. In DNA, the CDR3 is TGTGCCAGCAGCCACTCCACGACTAGCGGGCCAGAGAGCTCCTACAATGAGCAGTTCTTC. It is translated as CASSHSTTSGPESSYNEQFF.

The rearrangement uses TRBV7-7 and TRBJ1-6; possibly TRBD1 for D (5 bases). The CDR3 has 13 amino acids. The ends were cut back, 5 bases at V and 8 bases at J, with 10 bases in the middle. Germline V gene data show CDR1 as SSHAT and CDR2 as FNYEAQ (reference sequence). CDR3 amino acids: CASSTGTDSPLHF. Written as DNA, the CDR3 is TGTGCCAGCAGCACCGGGACGGATTCACCCCTCCACTTT.

The chain links TRBV29-1 to TRBJ1-1; no firm D call. CDR3 length: 14 amino acids. Germline CDR1 and CDR2: SQVTM and ANQGSEA. V lost 3 bases, J lost 2 bases, and 13 bases lay in between. CDR3 loop: CSVEGRTPNTEAFF. The CDR3 nucleotides are TGCAGCGTTGAGGGCAGGACCCCAAACACTGAAGCTTTCTTT.

V usage is TRBV15 and J usage is TRBJ2-3, with TRBD1 matching over 7 bases. The germline V gene has CDR1 LNHNV and CDR2 YYDKDF (reference sequence). The CDR3 consists of 14 residues. V dropped 1 base and J dropped 5; count of bases not matched to a gene: 3. CDR3 sequence (DNA): TGTGCCACCAGCAGAGTCCAGGGGGAAGATACGCAGTATTTT. Its translation is CATSRVQGEDTQYF. The full variable domain, with the rest looked up from reference TRBV15 and TRBJ2-3, is DAMVIQNPRYQVTQFGKPVTLSCSQTLNHNVMYWYQQKSSQAPKLLFHYYDKDFNNEADTPDNFQSRRPNTSFCFLDIRSPGLGDTAMYLCATSRVQGEDTQYFGPGTRLTVL.

This clone was found once. The same CDR3 also results from other DNA sequences found in this sample. This chain joins TRBV9 and TRBJ2-2; D is unclear. Germline V gene sequence: CDR1 SGDLS, CDR2 YYNGEE. V was pared by 0 bases and J by 8 bases, with 5 bases between. The length of the CDR3 is 12 residues. As DNA, the CDR3 is TGTGCCAGCAGCGTAGGGTCGGGGGAGCTGTTTTTT. Residues: CASSVGSGELFF.

This chain uses TRBV29-1 with TRBJ1-2; 7 positions match TRBD1. CDR3 length equals 12 residues. J was trimmed by 5 bases and V by 3 bases; bases with no gene match: 3. CDR1 is SQVTM and CDR2 is ANQGSEA in the germline V gene. The CDR3 nucleotides are TGCAGCGTTGAGGAGGGACAGTATGGCTACACCTTC. It is translated as CSVEEGQYGYTF.

The chain recombines TRBV27 with TRBJ1-5; D uncertain. The germline CDR1 and CDR2 sequences are MNHEY and SMNVEV (reference sequence). V lost 3 bases and J 3 bases, leaving 3 bases between the germline ends. CDR3 length: 12 residues. In DNA form, the CDR3 reads TGTGCCAGCAGTTTTGTCAATCAGCCCCAGCATTTT. It encodes CASSFVNQPQHF.

This clone has only a few counts. The chain has TRBV15 and TRBJ2-5; 9 bases map to TRBD1. The CDR3 is 14 amino acids. Germline V gene sequence: CDR1 LNHNV, CDR2 YYDKDF (reference sequence). V was pared by 8 bases and J by 2 bases, with 6 bases of the junction left unmatched. The chain's CDR3 is CATETGGGQETQYF. The CDR3, as DNA: TGTGCCACCGAGACAGGGGGTGGGCAAGAGACCCAGTACTTC. Combining the CDR3 with reference TRBV15 and TRBJ2-5 gives the whole variable domain DAMVIQNPRYQVTQFGKPVTLSCSQTLNHNVMYWYQQKSSQAPKLLFHYYDKDFNNEADTPDNFQSRRPNTSFCFLDIRSPGLGDTAMYLCATETGGGQETQYFGPGTRLLVL.

The chain carries TRBV29-1 and TRBJ1-2; TRBD1 is a possible D gene (5 bases). The CDR3 extends over 11 amino acids. The germline V and J ends were trimmed by 7 bases and 9 bases, with 15 bases remaining between them. In germline, CDR1 is SQVTM, CDR2 ANQGSEA. Here the CDR3 reads CSASGTGSYTF. The CDR3 nucleotides read TGCAGCGCAAGTGGGACCGGAAGCTACACCTTC.

This clone came up once. The chain links TRBV11-2 to TRBJ2-5; 9 bases fit TRBD2. The CDR3 covers 15 residues. Germline V gives CDR1 SGHAT, CDR2 FQNNGV. The V gene end was trimmed by 5 bases and the J gene end by 5 bases; junction bases not matched to a gene: 9. As DNA, the CDR3 is TGTGCCAGCAGCCCGATCACTAGCGGGTTGGAGACCCAGTACTTC. Protein product: CASSPITSGLETQYF. The full variable domain, in which reference TRBV11-2 and TRBJ2-5 provide the parts outside the CDR3, is EAGVAQSPRYKIIEKRQSVAFWCNPISGHATLYWYQQILGQGPKLLIQFQNNGVVDDSQLPKDRFSAERLKGVDSTLKIQPAKLEDSAVYLCASSPITSGLETQYFGPGTRLLVL.

The V and J genes are TRBV29-1 and TRBJ1-1; D remains unclear. The CDR3 loop spans 16 amino acids. Germline V gene sequence: CDR1 SQVTM, CDR2 ANQGSEA. Trimming cost V 6 bases and J 4 bases, with 24 bases left between them. The CDR3, as DNA: TGCAGCGTGACTCAAGGGATACCCACCGCGAGCACTGAAGCTTTCTTT. It encodes CSVTQGIPTASTEAFF.

V gene TRBV7-9 combines with J gene TRBJ2-5; 8 bases agree with TRBD2. V lost 6 bases to trimming and J lost 5 bases; unmatched junction nucleotides: 8. There are 14 residues in the CDR3. In germline, CDR1 is SEHNR, CDR2 FQNEAQ (reference sequence). CDR3 bases: TGTGCCAGCAGTCCTGCGGGGGGCTGGGAGACCCAGTACTTC. Amino acids: CASSPAGGWETQYF.